This entry lists 16 T cell receptor beta chains sequenced from one sample in a study of cytomegalovirus exposure and HLA in healthy donors. The table came from immunoSEQ multiplex PCR; TCRdb's copy has only in-frame clones and leaves some out. This sample has about 130,000 clones, with around 92% found just once. The sequenced sample was PBMCs. The receptor set was obtained from a man aged 25-45 years in good health and CMV-seronegative.

The J gene is TRBJ2-7, the V gene TRBV28, with D hard to call. Per germline, CDR1 MDHEN and CDR2 SYDVKM. The CDR3 consists of 14 residues. V was pared by 8 bases and J by 0 bases, with 14 bases between. The CDR3 loop is CASGPTMLSYEQYF. The CDR3 nucleotides are TGTGCCAGCGGGCCAACAATGCTCTCCTACGAGCAGTACTTC.

The chain carries TRBV7-9 and TRBJ1-4; the match to TRBD1 covers 7 bases. The CDR3 spans 16 residues. Germline V gives CDR1 SEHNR, CDR2 FQNEAQ (reference sequence). V shed 0 bases, J shed 5 bases, and the junction held 6 bases outside the gene matches. CDR3 nucleotide sequence: TGTGCCAGCAGCTTAGCGCACGGAGGGGGCAATGAAAAACTGTTTTTT. Translating it yields CASSLAHGGGNEKLFF. The variable domain in full, completed from reference TRBV7-9 and TRBJ1-4, reads DTGVSQNPRHKITKRGQNVTFRCDPISEHNRLYWYRQTLGQGPEFLTYFQNEAQLEKSRLLSDRFSAERPKGSFSTLEIQRTEQGDSAMYLCASSLAHGGGNEKLFFGSGTQLSVL.

The CDR3 loop is CASSSNRDTQYF. The CDR3 DNA sequence: TGCGCCAGCAGTTCGAACAGGGATACGCAGTATTTT. The chain has TRBV10-1 and TRBJ2-3; a weak D match, TRBD1 (5 bases). The CDR3 extends over 12 amino acids. Trimming took 5 bases from V and 6 from J, leaving 9 bases between them. Germline CDR1 is WNHNN and CDR2 is SYGVQD (reference sequence).

The chain is built from TRBV6-1 and TRBJ2-5; TRBD2 is a possible D gene (6 bases). Germline V gene lookup returns CDR1 MNHNS and CDR2 SASEGT. Trimming took 8 bases from V and 2 from J, leaving 15 bases between them. CDR3 length: 14 amino acids. The CDR3 region has the DNA TGTGCCAGCTCGGAGGGCGGCGCTCAAGAGACCCAGTACTTC. This sequence encodes CASSEGGAQETQYF.

The chain employs TRBV9 and TRBJ2-7, with 14 bases that match TRBD2. The J segment lost 2 bases and the V segment lost 0 bases, leaving 7 bases of the junction unmatched. This CDR3 contains 18 residues. Looked up from germline, CDR1 is SGDLS and CDR2 is YYNGEE. The CDR3 sequence: CASSVEAGLAGETYEQYF. As DNA, the CDR3 is TGTGCCAGCAGCGTAGAGGCGGGACTAGCGGGGGAGACCTACGAGCAGTACTTC.

The J gene is TRBJ1-2, the V gene TRBV5-6, with 12 bases lining up with TRBD1. Per the germline V gene, CDR1 is SGHDT and CDR2 is YYEEEE. The V and J ends lost 4 bases and 6 bases, in that order; junction bases with no gene match: 4. This CDR3 has 14 residues. This CDR3 is CASSAGTGGDGYTF. The CDR3 coding sequence is TGTGCCAGCAGCGCCGGGACAGGGGGCGATGGCTACACCTTC.

The rearrangement links TRBV5-1 to TRBJ2-5, with D tentatively TRBD2 (6 bases). Trimming removed 2 bases at V and 1 base at J, with 12 bases between. There are 15 residues in the CDR3. CDR1 is SGHRS and CDR2 is YFSETQ in the germline V gene. In nucleotides, the CDR3 is TGCGCCAGCAGCTTTGGAGGGGTTCGCCAAGAGACCCAGTACTTC. Translating gives CASSFGGVRQETQYF. Full variable domain (remainder filled in from reference TRBV5-1 and TRBJ2-5): KAGVTQTPRYLIKTRGQQVTLSCSPISGHRSVSWYQQTPGQGLQFLFEYFSETQRNKGNFPGRFSGRQFSNSRSEMNVSTLELGDSALYLCASSFGGVRQETQYFGPGTRLLVL.

In this sample, this clone turned up once. The CDR3 reads CASSLNDPGRETQYF. The CDR3 DNA sequence: TGTGCCAGCAGCCTTAACGACCCGGGTAGAGAGACCCAGTACTTC. The chain combines TRBV2 with TRBJ2-5; D not certain. From germline, CDR1 is SNHLY and CDR2 FYNNEI. This CDR3 has 15 residues. V shed 6 bases and J shed 4 bases, with 18 bases lying between them. Looking up the rest from reference TRBV2 and TRBJ2-5 gives the full variable domain: EPEVTQTPSHQVTQMGQEVILRCVPISNHLYFYWYRQILGQKVEFLVSFYNNEISEKSEIFDDQFSVERPDGSNFTLKIRSTKLEDSAMYFCASSLNDPGRETQYFGPGTRLLVL.

This clone was counted a single time. The rearrangement links TRBV11-2 to TRBJ1-1; a weak D match, TRBD1 (5 bases). Looked up from germline, CDR1 is SGHAT and CDR2 is FQNNGV. The CDR3 is made up of 15 amino acids. The germline V and J ends were trimmed by 5 bases and 2 bases, with 15 bases remaining between them. CDR3 DNA: TGTGCCAGCAGCGAGCGACAGAATCTTAACACTGAAGCTTTCTTT. Its translation is CASSERQNLNTEAFF.

V gene TRBV9 combines with J gene TRBJ1-2; D may be TRBD1 (5 bases). The CDR3 contains 19 residues. Germline V lookup: CDR1 SGDLS, CDR2 YYNGEE. V was pared by 3 bases and J by 4 bases, with 28 bases between. CDR3 amino acids: CASSAPREQGLLVGYGYTF. CDR3 sequence (DNA): TGTGCCAGCAGCGCCCCACGGGAGCAGGGCCTCTTAGTTGGCTATGGCTACACCTTC.

CDR3 in amino acids: CASSPGQGGYGYTF. CDR3 nucleotides: TGTGCCAGCAGCCCAGGACAGGGAGGCTATGGCTACACCTTC. V is TRBV11-2 and J is TRBJ1-2; 8 nucleotides line up with TRBD1. The CDR3 loop spans 14 amino acids. The V gene end was trimmed by 5 bases and the J gene end by 4 bases; junction bases not matched to a gene: 6. The germline V gene encodes CDR1 SGHAT and CDR2 FQNNGV. The full variable domain, its missing parts supplied by reference TRBV11-2 and TRBJ1-2, is EAGVAQSPRYKIIEKRQSVAFWCNPISGHATLYWYQQILGQGPKLLIQFQNNGVVDDSQLPKDRFSAERLKGVDSTLKIQPAKLEDSAVYLCASSPGQGGYGYTFGSGTRLTVV.

The chain has TRBV10-3 and TRBJ2-5, with D possibly matching TRBD1 (6 bases). This CDR3 is 15 amino acids long. Between the trimmed V and J ends, which lost 1 base and 4 bases, there was a span of 13 bases. Germline V gives CDR1 ENHRY, CDR2 SYGVKD. The CDR3 loop is CAISEFSGVTETQYF. The CDR3 nucleotides read TGTGCCATCAGTGAGTTTTCAGGGGTTACAGAGACCCAGTACTTC.

V gene TRBV5-1 combines with J gene TRBJ2-1; D is perhaps TRBD1 (6 bases). V gave up 3 bases and J gave up 0 bases, with 13 bases separating them. The germline V gene has CDR1 SGHRS and CDR2 YFSETQ. There are 16 residues in the CDR3. CDR3 amino acids: CASSWGTRSSYNEQFF. The CDR3, as DNA: TGCGCCAGCAGCTGGGGGACACGAAGCTCCTACAATGAGCAGTTCTTC.

V gene TRBV27 combines with J gene TRBJ1-2; D gene ambiguous. CDR3 length: 16 amino acids. V shed 3 bases and J shed 4 bases, with 18 bases lying between them. Per the germline V gene, CDR1 is MNHEY and CDR2 is SMNVEV (reference sequence). The CDR3 DNA reads as TGTGCCAGCAGTTTCACCGCCCTTGTAGCCCCCTATGGCTACACCTTC. Translated, it gives CASSFTALVAPYGYTF.

This clone came up once. J is TRBJ1-2 and V is TRBV14; 7 bases fit TRBD1. Germline CDR1 and CDR2: SGHDN and FVKESK. This CDR3 is 16 amino acids long. Trimming at V came to 0 bases and at J to 5 bases, leaving 9 bases not matched to a gene. The CDR3 coding sequence is TGTGCCAGCAGCCAAGAGAGGAATGACAGGGTGTATGGCTACACCTTC. Translating it yields CASSQERNDRVYGYTF. Using reference TRBV14 and TRBJ1-2 for the parts outside the CDR3, the full variable domain is EAGVTQFPSHSVIEKGQTVTLRCDPISGHDNLYWYRRVMGKEIKFLLHFVKESKQDESGMPNNRFLAERTGGTYSTLKVQPAELEDSGVYFCASSQERNDRVYGYTFGSGTRLTVV.

Remarks on this clone: Additional DNA sequences in this sample encode the identical CDR3. CDR3 in amino acids: CASSSGGPTEAFF. CDR3 in DNA: TGTGCCAGCAGTTCAGGGGGCCCAACTGAAGCTTTCTTT. The chain employs TRBV6-5 and TRBJ1-1; TRBD1 matches 8 bases. The CDR3 spans 13 residues. The V gene's germline CDR1 is MNHEY and CDR2 SVGAGI. With V trimmed by 4 bases and J by 5 bases, 3 bases remained unmatched.